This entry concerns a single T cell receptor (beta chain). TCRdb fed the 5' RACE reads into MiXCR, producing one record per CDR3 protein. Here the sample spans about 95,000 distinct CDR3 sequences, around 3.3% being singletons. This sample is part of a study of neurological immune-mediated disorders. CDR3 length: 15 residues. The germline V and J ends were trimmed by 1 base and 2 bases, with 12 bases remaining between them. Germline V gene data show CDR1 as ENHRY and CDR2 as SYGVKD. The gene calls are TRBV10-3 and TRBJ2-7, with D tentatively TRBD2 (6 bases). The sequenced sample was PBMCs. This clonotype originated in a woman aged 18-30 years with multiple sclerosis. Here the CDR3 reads CAISEFGGNTYEQYF. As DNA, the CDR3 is TGTGCCATCAGTGAGTTTGGGGGGAACACCTACGAGCAGTACTTC.